This T cell receptor (beta chain) was captured in a study of blood T cells in healthy people across ages. About this clonotype itself: Its specificity is not known.

The use of a sample-barcoded 5' primer and a J-beta primer mix characterized a second PCR of roughly 6 to 11 cycles. Each cDNA molecule was tagged by a template-switch adaptor with 12 random nucleotides. Sequencing recovered at least 3 million CDR3-containing paired-end reads from each sample. MiXCR, applied by TCRdb to the 5' RACE reads, yields one record per CDR3 protein. This sample has around 940,000 distinct CDR3 sequences, with roughly 47% found just once. The CDR3 is 16 residues long. Germline CDR1 ENHRY, CDR2 SYGVKD. V lost 2 bases to trimming and J lost 5 bases; unmatched junction nucleotides: 7. General study findings and limits: Naive and antigen-experienced cells could not be conclusively compared, given unsorted PBMCs.

The chain uses TRBV10-3 and TRBJ2-7, with 12 positions matching TRBD2. This receptor was taken from a woman in her sixties or seventies in good health. What was sequenced was blood. CDR3 nucleotide sequence: TGTGCCATCAGTGAGACGACTAGCGGGAGAGCCCACGAGCAGTACTTC. Protein: CAISETTSGRAHEQYF.